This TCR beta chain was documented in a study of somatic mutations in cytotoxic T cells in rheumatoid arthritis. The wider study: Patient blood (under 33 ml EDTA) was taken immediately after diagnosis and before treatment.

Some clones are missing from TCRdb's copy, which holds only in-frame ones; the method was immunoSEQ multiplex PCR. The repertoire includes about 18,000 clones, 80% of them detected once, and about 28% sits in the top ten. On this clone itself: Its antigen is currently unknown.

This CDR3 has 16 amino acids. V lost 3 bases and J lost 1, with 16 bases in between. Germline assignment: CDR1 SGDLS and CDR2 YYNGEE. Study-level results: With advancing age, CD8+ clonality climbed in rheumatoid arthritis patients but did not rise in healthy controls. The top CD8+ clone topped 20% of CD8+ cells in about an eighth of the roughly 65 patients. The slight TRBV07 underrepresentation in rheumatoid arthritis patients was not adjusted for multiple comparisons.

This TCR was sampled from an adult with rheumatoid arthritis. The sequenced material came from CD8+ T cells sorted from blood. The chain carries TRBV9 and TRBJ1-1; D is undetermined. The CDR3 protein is CASSGSELSGNTEAFF. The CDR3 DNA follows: TGTGCCAGCAGCGGATCCGAGTTGAGCGGGAACACTGAAGCTTTCTTT. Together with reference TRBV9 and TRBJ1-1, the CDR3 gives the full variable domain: DSGVTQTPKHLITATGQRVTLRCSPRSGDLSVYWYQQSLDQGLQFLIQYYNGEERAKGNILERFSAQQFPDLHSELNLSSLELGDSALYFCASSGSELSGNTEAFFGQGTRLTVV.